The next 17 T cell receptor beta chains were all read from a single sample in a study of OX40 agonist ivuxolimab in advanced cancers. Libraries were prepared by immunoSEQ multiplex PCR; TCRdb keeps only in-frame clonotypes and omits some of them. The data contain roughly 77,000 clones, around nine tenths of them seen just once; the ten biggest clones take up roughly 0.6%. The sequencing here drew on CD4+ or CD8+ T cells sorted from blood, taken in a trial of the OX40 agonist ivuxolimab. The source of these receptors is an adult with an advanced solid tumor such as melanoma, head and neck, liver or kidney cancer.

The chain links TRBV4-1 to TRBJ1-1; a weak D match, TRBD1 (5 bases). Germline V lookup: CDR1 MGHRA, CDR2 YSYEKL. V was shortened by 0 bases and J by 4 bases, with 12 bases between the two germline ends. The CDR3 sequence is 15 residues long. CDR3 DNA sequence: TGCGCCAGCAGCCAAGACCTCCGGGGGGTCACTGAAGCTTTCTTT. Residues: CASSQDLRGVTEAFF.

V gene TRBV11-3 combines with J gene TRBJ1-6; possibly TRBD1 for D (6 bases). Germline CDR1 reads SGHNT; CDR2 reads YENEEA. This CDR3 has 14 residues. Trimming removed 3 bases at V and 7 bases at J, with 10 bases between. This CDR3 is CASSLGHLNSPLHF. CDR3 in DNA: TGTGCCAGCAGCTTGGGACACTTGAATTCACCCCTCCACTTT. Looking up the rest from reference TRBV11-3 and TRBJ1-6 gives the full variable domain: EAGVVQSPRYKIIEKKQPVAFWCNPISGHNTLYWYLQNLGQGPELLIRYENEEAVDDSQLPKDRFSAERLKGVDSTLKIQPAELGDSAVYLCASSLGHLNSPLHFGNGTRLTVT.

V gene TRBV21-1 combines with J gene TRBJ1-2; TRBD1, as called in the table, went unchecked against the DNA. TRBV21-1 is marked as a pseudogene. This CDR3 comprises 13 residues. The DNA of the CDR3 is TGTGCCTATTCGAAGAACAGGGAAAATGGCTACACCTTC. Translated: CAYSKNRENGYTF.

The chain is built from TRBV11-3 and TRBJ2-3; D may be TRBD2 (5 bases). The ends were cut back, 5 bases at V and 5 bases at J, with 17 bases in the middle. Germline V gene sequence: CDR1 SGHNT, CDR2 YENEEA. CDR3 length equals 15 residues. The CDR3 DNA follows: TGTGCCAGCAGCCAAGAGGGTGACTTTCTAGATACGCAGTATTTT. Amino acids: CASSQEGDFLDTQYF.

This clone was counted once. CDR3 sequence reads: CASSTRQISWDTQYF. DNA for the CDR3: TGTGCCAGCAGCACGCGACAGATTAGTTGGGATACGCAGTATTTT. The chain combines TRBV11-2 with TRBJ2-3, with D perhaps matching TRBD1 (5 bases). This CDR3 is 15 amino acids long. Germline V lookup: CDR1 SGHAT, CDR2 FQNNGV. Trimming cost V 5 bases and J 6 bases, with 18 bases left between them. Full variable domain (rest looked up from reference TRBV11-2 and TRBJ2-3): EAGVAQSPRYKIIEKRQSVAFWCNPISGHATLYWYQQILGQGPKLLIQFQNNGVVDDSQLPKDRFSAERLKGVDSTLKIQPAKLEDSAVYLCASSTRQISWDTQYFGPGTRLTVL.

This clone occurred once. The chain links TRBV18 to TRBJ2-6, with D possibly TRBD1 on 6 matching bases. The CDR3 consists of 17 residues. Germline CDR1 is KGHSH and CDR2 is LQKENI. V lost 5 bases and J 0 bases, leaving 14 bases between the germline ends. The chain's CDR3 is CASSSTGPSSGANVLTF. In DNA form, the CDR3 reads TGTGCCAGCTCATCGACAGGCCCCTCCTCTGGGGCCAACGTCCTGACTTTC. Full variable domain (remainder filled in from reference TRBV18 and TRBJ2-6): NAGVMQNPRHLVRRRGQEARLRCSPMKGHSHVYWYRQLPEEGLKFMVYLQKENIIDESGMPKERFSAEFPKEGPSILRIQQVVRGDSAAYFCASSSTGPSSGANVLTFGAGSRLTVL.

The genes are TRBV5-1 and TRBJ2-1; 9 nucleotides line up with TRBD1. V dropped 2 bases and J dropped 7; count of bases not matched to a gene: 7. The CDR3 consists of 15 residues. Looked up from germline, CDR1 is SGHRS and CDR2 is YFSETQ. In DNA form, the CDR3 reads TGCGCCAGCAGCTTTGGGGACAGGGATATGAATGAGCAGTTCTTC. The encoded protein is CASSFGDRDMNEQFF.

The genes are TRBV9 and TRBJ2-7; the match to TRBD2 covers 10 bases. The CDR3 loop spans 15 amino acids. CDR1 is SGDLS, CDR2 YYNGEE, per germline. Unmatched junction bases numbered 9, after V lost 2 bases and J lost 7 bases. The CDR3 loop is CASSVGTSVGGEQYF. In DNA form, the CDR3 reads TGTGCCAGCAGCGTTGGGACTAGCGTTGGGGGGGAGCAGTACTTC.

The chain uses TRBV10-1 and TRBJ2-7, with 14 bases lining up with TRBD2. Losses at the gene ends were 5 bases for V and 6 bases for J; bases not matched to a gene: 3. This CDR3 is built from 14 residues. Germline V gene data show CDR1 as WNHNN and CDR2 as SYGVQD (reference sequence). The CDR3 nucleotides read TGCGCCAGCAGTCAGGGACTAGCGGGAGCCGAGCAGTACTTC. Its protein product is CASSQGLAGAEQYF.

The chain joins TRBV7-9 to TRBJ1-3; D is unresolved. This CDR3 contains 15 residues. Germline V gives CDR1 SEHNR, CDR2 FQNEAQ (reference sequence). Trimming pared 5 bases from V and 4 bases from J, leaving 15 bases between. The CDR3 loop is CASSRSGVSGNTIYF. As DNA, the CDR3 is TGTGCCAGCAGCCGATCTGGTGTCTCGGGAAACACCATATATTTT.

The chain recombines TRBV9 with TRBJ2-1; 11 bases align to TRBD2. The CDR3 loop spans 16 amino acids. V was clipped by 4 bases and J by 4 bases; unmatched bases: 7. Germline CDR1 and CDR2: SGDLS and YYNGEE. The CDR3 loop is CASSPPGLAAYNEQFF. The CDR3 nucleotides read TGTGCCAGCAGCCCTCCGGGACTAGCGGCATACAATGAGCAGTTCTTC.

The chain employs TRBV6-1 and TRBJ1-1, with unresolved D. This CDR3 spans 12 amino acids. Trimming removed 7 bases at V and 2 bases at J, with 8 bases between. Germline CDR1 reads MNHNS; CDR2 reads SASEGT. This CDR3 reads CASKLQNTEAFF. Written as DNA, the CDR3 is TGTGCCAGCAAACTACAAAACACTGAAGCTTTCTTT.

This rearrangement joins TRBV6-1 to TRBJ2-3; no definite D call. Germline V gives CDR1 MNHNS, CDR2 SASEGT. The CDR3 is made up of 13 amino acids. Trimming left V 7 bases short and J 2 bases short, with 10 bases between. DNA of the CDR3: TGTGCCAGCACTAACAGTCTCACAGATACGCAGTATTTT. It codes for CASTNSLTDTQYF.

This chain links TRBV30 with TRBJ2-7; D remains ambiguous. The CDR3 loop spans 11 amino acids. Trimming removed 1 base at V and 6 bases at J, with 7 bases between. Germline V gene lookup returns CDR1 GTSNPN and CDR2 SVGIG (reference sequence). CDR3 residues: CAWSGFSEQYF. CDR3 coding DNA: TGTGCCTGGAGTGGTTTTTCCGAGCAGTACTTC.

CDR3 protein: CASSVDERPGTQYF. For the CDR3, the DNA is TGTGCCAGCAGCGTAGATGAGCGCCCTGGGACCCAGTACTTC. The rearrangement uses TRBV9 and TRBJ2-5, with unresolved D. Trimming pared 0 bases from V and 7 bases from J, leaving 13 bases between. Germline V lookup: CDR1 SGDLS, CDR2 YYNGEE. This CDR3 comprises 14 residues.

V gene TRBV6-5 combines with J gene TRBJ2-6; D not resolved. Germline V gene data show CDR1 as MNHEY and CDR2 as SVGAGI. The CDR3 is 14 residues long. V was cut by 8 bases and J by 0 bases, with 8 bases left in between. For the CDR3, the DNA is TGTGCCAGCTTCAGTATCTCTGGGGCCAACGTCCTGACTTTC. Encoded protein: CASFSISGANVLTF.

The CDR3 here is CASSSQGVSYEQYF. The CDR3 DNA is TGTGCCAGCAGCTCTCAGGGAGTCTCCTACGAGCAGTACTTC. The rearrangement joins TRBV5-4 to TRBJ2-7, with D perhaps being TRBD1 or TRBD2 (5 bases each). CDR1 and CDR2 (germline): SGHNT, YYREEE (reference sequence). This CDR3 spans 14 amino acids. The germline V and J ends were trimmed by 3 bases and 0 bases, with 10 bases remaining between them.